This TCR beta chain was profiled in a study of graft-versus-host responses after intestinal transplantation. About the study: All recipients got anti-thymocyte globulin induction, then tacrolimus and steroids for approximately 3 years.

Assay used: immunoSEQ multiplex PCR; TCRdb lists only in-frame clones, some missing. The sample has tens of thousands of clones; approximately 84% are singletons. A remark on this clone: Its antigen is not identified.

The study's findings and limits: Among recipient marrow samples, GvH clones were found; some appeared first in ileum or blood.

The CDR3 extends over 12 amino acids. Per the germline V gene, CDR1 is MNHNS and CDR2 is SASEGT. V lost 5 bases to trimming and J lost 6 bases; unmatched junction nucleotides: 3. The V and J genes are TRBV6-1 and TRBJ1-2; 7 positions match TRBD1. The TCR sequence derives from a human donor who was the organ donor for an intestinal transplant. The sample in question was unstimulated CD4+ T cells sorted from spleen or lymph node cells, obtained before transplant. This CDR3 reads CASSLGGHGYTF. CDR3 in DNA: TGTGCCAGCAGTTTAGGGGGCCATGGCTACACCTTC.